The 30 T cell receptor beta chains in this list originate from one sample, sequenced in a study of CD8 T cells in ankylosing spondylitis. TCRdb fed the 5' RACE reads into MiXCR, producing one record per CDR3 protein. The sample records about 92,000 distinct CDR3 sequences, roughly 9.6% being singletons. Sequencing used blood, either unsorted or a sorted T cell fraction (not recorded which). The source of these receptors is a male donor with ankylosing spondylitis or in good health (not recorded which).

This clonotype was seen repeatedly, ten times or more. The chain combines TRBV5-1 with TRBJ1-1; no definite D call. The germline V and J ends were trimmed by 5 bases and 1 base, with 12 bases remaining between them. From germline, CDR1 is SGHRS and CDR2 YFSETQ. The length of the CDR3 is 14 residues. CDR3 in DNA: TGCGCCAGCAGGTCGAGGAGGTCGAACACTGAAGCTTTCTTT. Its protein product is CASRSRRSNTEAFF.

This clonotype was counted many times. The chain combines TRBV7-9 with TRBJ2-1, with D perhaps matching TRBD2 (6 bases). Looked up from germline, CDR1 is SEHNR and CDR2 is FQNEAQ (reference sequence). Trimming removed 1 base from V and 14 bases from J, with 12 bases in between. This CDR3 has 12 residues. Written as DNA, the CDR3 is TGTGCCAGCAGCTTAGGAGGGACTTGGGAGTTCTTC. Translating gives CASSLGGTWEFF.

In the case of this clonotype: A read error may be the cause here, since a much bigger clone is one base away. The genes are TRBV9 and TRBJ2-7; the D gene is possibly TRBD2 (5 bases). V lost 3 bases to trimming and J lost 6 bases, with 10 bases between them. Germline lookup yields CDR1 SGDLS and CDR2 YYNGEE. CDR3 length equals 12 residues. The CDR3 DNA reads as TGTGCCAGCAGCGACCCGGGGAGCGAGCAGTACTTC. Encoded protein: CASSDPGSEQYF.

This clonotype was counted at least ten times. The genes are TRBV7-8 and TRBJ1-5; 7 bases agree with TRBD1. The germline CDR1 and CDR2 sequences are SGHVS and FQNEAQ. This CDR3 has 15 residues. The V and J ends lost 0 bases and 2 bases, in that order; junction bases with no gene match: 1. CDR3 amino acids: CASSLATGGNQPQHF. The DNA of the CDR3 is TGTGCCAGCAGCTTAGCTACAGGGGGCAATCAGCCCCAGCATTTT.

This clonotype was recorded many times. This sequence joins TRBV3-1 and TRBJ2-1; D gene ambiguous. The CDR3 has 13 amino acids. Between the trimmed V and J ends, which lost 5 bases and 5 bases, there was a span of 10 bases. Germline CDR1 and CDR2: LGHDT and YNNKEL (reference sequence). CDR3 DNA sequence: TGTGCCAGCAGCTCCCCTTTTCACAATGAGCAGTTCTTC. As protein: CASSSPFHNEQFF.

The rearrangement joins TRBV27 to TRBJ2-2; unclear D gene. Between the trimmed V and J ends, which lost 2 bases and 1 base, there was a span of 5 bases. This CDR3 has 14 amino acids. In germline, CDR1 is MNHEY, CDR2 SMNVEV (reference sequence). CDR3 loop: CASSLARNTGELFF. Written as DNA, the CDR3 is TGTGCCAGCAGTTTAGCCAGGAACACCGGGGAGCTGTTTTTT.

Ten or more counts support this clonotype. The rearrangement joins TRBV15 to TRBJ1-2; no reliable D call. V dropped 1 base and J dropped 6 bases, with 12 bases sitting between them. This CDR3 spans 14 amino acids. Germline CDR1 and CDR2: LNHNV and YYDKDF (reference sequence). The CDR3 spells CATSRGLLSNGYTF. In DNA, the CDR3 is TGTGCCACCAGCAGAGGACTCTTGAGCAATGGCTACACCTTC.

The sample holds many counts of this clonotype. The chain is built from TRBV13 and TRBJ2-5; possible D gene TRBD1, 6 bases. The V end lost 0 bases, the J end lost 1 base, and 12 bases lay between the germline ends. Germline lookup yields CDR1 PRHDT and CDR2 FYEKMQ (reference sequence). The CDR3 runs to 16 residues. This CDR3 reads CASSLGPQGRQETQYF. CDR3 coding DNA: TGTGCCAGCAGCTTAGGACCTCAGGGGCGCCAAGAGACCCAGTACTTC.

This clonotype was recorded a few times. The chain has TRBV27 and TRBJ2-4; D gene unclear. The V gene's germline CDR1 is MNHEY and CDR2 SMNVEV (reference sequence). The CDR3 spans 14 residues. V was cut by 8 bases and J by 3 bases, with 14 bases left in between. This CDR3 reads CASPPRTVKNIQYF. The CDR3, as DNA: TGTGCCAGCCCCCCCCGGACGGTCAAAAACATTCAGTACTTC.

The table lists this clonotype with many counts. The CDR3 here is CSAETGGNQPQHF. In DNA, the CDR3 is TGCAGTGCGGAAACGGGGGGCAATCAGCCCCAGCATTTT. The chain has TRBV20-1 and TRBJ1-5; TRBD1 is a possible D gene (5 bases). In germline, CDR1 is DFQATT, CDR2 SNEGSKA (reference sequence). This CDR3 region has 13 residues. The V end lost 6 bases, the J end lost 2 bases, and 11 bases lay between the germline ends.

The CDR3 loop reads CSAAGTGYEQYF. In nucleotides, the CDR3 is TGCAGCGCAGCCGGGACAGGCTACGAGCAGTACTTC. The rearrangement joins TRBV29-1 to TRBJ2-7; 8 bases are shared with TRBD1. With V trimmed by 7 bases and J by 3 bases, 5 bases remained unmatched. In germline, CDR1 is SQVTM, CDR2 ANQGSEA. The CDR3 is 12 amino acids.

The chain recombines TRBV11-2 with TRBJ2-2; a possible D gene is TRBD2 (5 bases). The V end was cut by 3 bases, the J end by 3 bases, with 11 bases between. The germline V gene encodes CDR1 SGHAT and CDR2 FQNNGV. The CDR3 spans 15 residues. CDR3 amino acids: CASSFVRVHTGELFF. In DNA form, the CDR3 reads TGTGCCAGCAGCTTCGTGCGGGTTCACACCGGGGAGCTGTTTTTT.

This clonotype was detected ten times or more. This sequence joins TRBV5-1 and TRBJ2-1, with TRBD1 matching 10 bases. The length of the CDR3 is 15 residues. Germline CDR1 is SGHRS and CDR2 is YFSETQ. The junction had 6 bases not matched to a gene; V was cut back by 4 bases and J by 5 bases. The CDR3 here is CASSIGQGGHNEQFF. In DNA form, the CDR3 reads TGCGCCAGCAGCATAGGACAGGGGGGACACAATGAGCAGTTCTTC.

This clonotype occurred many times. The rearrangement links TRBV6-2 or TRBV6-3 to TRBJ2-2; D uncertain. The CDR3 length is 11 residues. V was trimmed by 7 bases and J by 8 bases, leaving 8 bases between them. Per germline, CDR1 MNHEY and CDR2 SVGEGT. CDR3 region: CASTTTGELFF. Here the CDR3 DNA reads TGTGCCAGCACTACCACGGGGGAGCTGTTTTTT.

This clonotype has a count of ten or more. The chain employs TRBV20-1 and TRBJ2-3, with 7 nucleotides matching TRBD2. Unmatched junction bases numbered 11, after V lost 0 bases and J lost 2 bases. The CDR3 spans 17 residues. The germline gives CDR1 DFQATT, CDR2 SNEGSKA (reference sequence). As DNA, the CDR3 is TGCAGTGCTAGAGATCCTGGCAGGGACTATTACACAGATACGCAGTATTTT. Encoded protein: CSARDPGRDYYTDTQYF.

CDR3 sequence: CASSANGVEQFF. The CDR3 nucleotides read TGTGCCAGCAGCGCCAACGGAGTTGAGCAGTTCTTC. V is TRBV7-9 and J is TRBJ2-1; unclear D gene. Germline CDR1 reads SEHNR; CDR2 reads FQNEAQ (reference sequence). CDR3 size: 12 residues. Trimming cost V 5 bases and J 9 bases, with 11 bases left between them. Complete variable domain (other parts from reference TRBV7-9 and TRBJ2-1): DTGVSQNPRHKITKRGQNVTFRCDPISEHNRLYWYRQTLGQGPEFLTYFQNEAQLEKSRLLSDRFSAERPKGSFSTLEIQRTEQGDSAMYLCASSANGVEQFFGPGTRLTVL.

This clonotype was seen ten or more times. The V call is TRBV29-1, the J call TRBJ2-3; TRBD2 is a possible D gene (5 bases). The CDR3 covers 12 residues. Germline loops: CDR1 SQVTM, CDR2 ANQGSEA. Between the trimmed V and J ends, which lost 7 bases and 2 bases, there was a span of 10 bases. The CDR3: CSAWRYTDTQYF. CDR3 DNA: TGCAGCGCCTGGAGGTACACAGATACGCAGTATTTT.

The chain links TRBV28 to TRBJ2-1; 10 bases match TRBD2. This CDR3 comprises 15 residues. V trimming: 7 bases; J trimming: 3 bases; junction bases outside the gene matches: 6. The germline V gene has CDR1 MDHEN and CDR2 SYDVKM. This CDR3 is CASTRLAGIYNEQFF. CDR3 bases: TGTGCCAGCACCCGACTAGCGGGCATCTACAATGAGCAGTTCTTC.

This clonotype occurred many times. The CDR3 region has the DNA TGCGCCAGCAGCTTGATAGCGGGGGTCCAAGAGACCCAGTACTTC. This codes for CASSLIAGVQETQYF. The chain combines TRBV5-1 with TRBJ2-5; TRBD2 matches 9 bases. CDR1 is SGHRS and CDR2 is YFSETQ in the germline V gene. CDR3 length equals 15 residues. V lost 1 base to trimming and J lost 1 base; unmatched junction nucleotides: 2.

This clonotype was counted many times. The rearrangement uses TRBV2 and TRBJ2-1; D is unresolved. V gave up 7 bases and J gave up 4 bases, with 2 bases separating them. Germline V gene data show CDR1 as SNHLY and CDR2 as FYNNEI. This CDR3 is 10 amino acids long. The CDR3 here is CASIYNEQFF. The CDR3 region has the DNA TGTGCCAGCATTTACAATGAGCAGTTCTTC.

This clonotype was recorded at least ten times. CDR3 in amino acids: CASSLSLDEQFF. The CDR3 coding sequence is TGCGCCAGCAGCTTGAGCCTCGATGAGCAGTTCTTC. The V and J genes are TRBV5-1 and TRBJ2-1, with D unresolved. Germline V gene sequence: CDR1 SGHRS, CDR2 YFSETQ. Trimming took 1 base from V and 8 from J, leaving 7 bases between them. The length of the CDR3 is 12 residues.

This rearrangement joins TRBV24-1 to TRBJ2-7, with 8 bases identical to TRBD1. J was trimmed by 7 bases and V by 4 bases; bases with no gene match: 8. Looked up from germline, CDR1 is KGHDR and CDR2 is SFDVKD. The CDR3 loop spans 14 amino acids. The CDR3 DNA follows: TGTGCCACCAGTGACTCCGGACAGGGTCGGGAGCAGTACTTC. This gives the protein CATSDSGQGREQYF.

This clonotype was picked up many times. The CDR3 DNA reads TGTGCCAGCAGTACTAGGACAGTTTCCTACGAGCAGTACTTC. Its translation is CASSTRTVSYEQYF. The chain combines TRBV28 with TRBJ2-7; D possibly corresponds to TRBD1 (6 bases). The germline gives CDR1 MDHEN, CDR2 SYDVKM. CDR3 length: 14 amino acids. V lost 5 bases and J 1 base, leaving 12 bases between the germline ends.

This clonotype was observed at least ten times. The V call is TRBV7-9, the J call TRBJ2-7, with D possibly TRBD1 on 6 matching bases. The CDR3 is 14 residues long. Trimming shortened V by 5 bases and J by 4 bases, and 15 bases separated the two germline ends. Germline V gives CDR1 SEHNR, CDR2 FQNEAQ (reference sequence). The DNA for the CDR3 is TGTGCCAGCAGCGGACGCCGGGACATATACGAGCAGTACTTC. As protein: CASSGRRDIYEQYF.

This chain links TRBV3-1 with TRBJ2-1; possibly TRBD2 for D (5 bases). V was clipped by 0 bases and J by 10 bases, with 13 bases between them. The CDR3 sequence is 14 residues long. Germline V gene lookup returns CDR1 LGHDT and CDR2 YNNKEL (reference sequence). The CDR3 loop reads CASSQDLAPGEQFF. The CDR3, as DNA: TGTGCCAGCAGCCAAGATCTTGCACCGGGGGAGCAGTTCTTC.

At least ten counts were recorded for this clonotype. The V gene is TRBV27, the J gene TRBJ1-5; D gene uncertain. This CDR3 contains 15 residues. Trimming shortened V by 0 bases and J by 1 base, and 7 bases separated the two germline ends. Germline V gene data show CDR1 as MNHEY and CDR2 as SMNVEV (reference sequence). As DNA, the CDR3 is TGTGCCAGCAGTTTATCAGGGCTGAGCAATCAGCCCCAGCATTTT. It encodes CASSLSGLSNQPQHF.

The CDR3 sequence: CASSFLGGNSPDTQYF. The CDR3 DNA follows: TGTGCCAGCAGCTTCCTCGGGGGTAATTCCCCAGATACGCAGTATTTT. The V call is TRBV11-3, the J call TRBJ2-3; D possibly corresponds to TRBD2 (6 bases). The CDR3 contains 16 residues. Looked up from germline, CDR1 is SGHNT and CDR2 is YENEEA. The V gene lost 3 bases and the J gene lost 4 bases, with 17 bases spanning the gap.

There are many counts of this clonotype. The CDR3 nucleotides are TGCGCCAGCAGCCCCGGACAGGGCCTGGGCAATGAGCAGTTCTTC. Translation gives CASSPGQGLGNEQFF. The chain combines TRBV5-1 with TRBJ2-1, with 8 bases fitting TRBD1. Trimming took 4 bases from V and 6 from J; bases not matched to a gene: 9. The germline V gene encodes CDR1 SGHRS and CDR2 YFSETQ. The CDR3 sequence is 15 residues long.

This clonotype was found many times. This chain connects TRBV5-1 to TRBJ2-3, with TRBD2 as a possible D gene (5 bases). CDR1 and CDR2 from the germline V gene are SGHRS and YFSETQ. This CDR3 has 14 residues. V lost 0 bases and J 4 bases, leaving 9 bases between the germline ends. CDR3: CASSLVEEADTQYF. In nucleotides, the CDR3 is TGCGCCAGCAGCTTGGTGGAGGAAGCAGATACGCAGTATTTT.

This chain connects TRBV12-3 or TRBV12-4 to TRBJ2-1; D possibly uses TRBD1 or TRBD2 (5 bases each). The CDR3 extends over 14 amino acids. V was clipped by 1 base and J by 7 bases, with 11 bases between them. The CDR3 is CASSLVGDGNEQFF. DNA of the CDR3: TGTGCCAGCAGTTTAGTGGGGGATGGGAATGAGCAGTTCTTC.